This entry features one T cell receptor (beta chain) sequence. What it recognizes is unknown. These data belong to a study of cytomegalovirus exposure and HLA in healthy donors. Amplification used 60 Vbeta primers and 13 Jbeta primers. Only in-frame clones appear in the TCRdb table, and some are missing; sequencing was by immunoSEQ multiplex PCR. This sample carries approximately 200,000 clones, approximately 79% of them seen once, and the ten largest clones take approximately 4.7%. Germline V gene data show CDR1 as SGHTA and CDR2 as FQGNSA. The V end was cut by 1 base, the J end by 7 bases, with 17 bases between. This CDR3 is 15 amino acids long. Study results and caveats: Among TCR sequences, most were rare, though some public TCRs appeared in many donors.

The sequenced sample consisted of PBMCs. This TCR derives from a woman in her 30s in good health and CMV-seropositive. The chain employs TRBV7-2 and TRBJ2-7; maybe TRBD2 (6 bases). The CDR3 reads CASSLGTGGAGEQYF. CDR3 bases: TGTGCCAGCAGCTTAGGCACTGGGGGAGCGGGTGAGCAGTACTTC.